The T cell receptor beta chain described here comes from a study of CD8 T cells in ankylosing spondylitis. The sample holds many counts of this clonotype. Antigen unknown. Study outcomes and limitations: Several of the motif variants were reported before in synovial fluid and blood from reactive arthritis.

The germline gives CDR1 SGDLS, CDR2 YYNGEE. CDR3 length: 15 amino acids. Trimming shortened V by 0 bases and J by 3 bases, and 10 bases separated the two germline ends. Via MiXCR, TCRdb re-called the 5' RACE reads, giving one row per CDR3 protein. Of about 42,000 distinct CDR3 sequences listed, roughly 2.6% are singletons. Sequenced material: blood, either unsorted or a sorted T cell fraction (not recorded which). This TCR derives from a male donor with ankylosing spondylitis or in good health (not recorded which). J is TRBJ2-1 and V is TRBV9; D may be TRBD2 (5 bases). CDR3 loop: CASSVVGDYYNEQFF. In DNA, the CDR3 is TGTGCCAGCAGCGTAGTAGGAGACTACTACAATGAGCAGTTCTTC.